What follows is one T cell receptor beta chain and its context. Its antigen is unidentified. The authors reverse transcribed all of the isolated RNA, so sequencing captured expressed TCRB transcripts. TCRdb's table, derived via immunoSEQ multiplex PCR, lists solely in-frame clones and lacks some. The repertoire holds 130,000 to 150,000 clones, with nearly 50% as singletons. These data originate in a study of beta chain features in type 1 diabetes. This CDR3 contains 19 residues. The trim removed 4 bases at V and 3 bases at J, leaving 16 bases unmatched. Germline CDR1 is SGDLS and CDR2 is YYNGEE. General study results and limits: Relative to healthy donors, patients appeared to have naive, central memory and Treg TCRB repertoires that were more similar. TCRB rearrangement may or may not be influenced by HLA type; here this remained unresolved.

The rearrangement links TRBV9 to TRBJ2-3, with 11 positions matching TRBD2. The specimen sequenced was Tregs from blood. This TCR derives from a man aged 18-30 years in good health. CDR3 DNA: TGTGCCAGCAGCCCCTCCTGGAATGGACTAGCGGGCGTGACAGATACGCAGTATTTT. Residues: CASSPSWNGLAGVTDTQYF.